These 9 T cell receptor beta chains came from one sample sequenced in a study of cytomegalovirus exposure and HLA in healthy donors. 13 Jbeta primers and 60 Vbeta primers were used for the PCR. The method was immunoSEQ multiplex PCR; TCRdb's version includes in-frame clones alone and lacks a portion of them. The sample consists of 110,000 or so clones, 70% to 80% of them appearing once. Sequencing used PBMCs. The receptors were sampled from a young man in good health and CMV-seronegative.

The V call is TRBV18, the J call TRBJ1-1; TRBD1 matches at 10 bases. This CDR3 is built from 16 residues. The germline V gene has CDR1 KGHSH and CDR2 LQKENI. Trimming removed 2 bases from V and 4 bases from J; junction bases left unmatched: 7. The CDR3 here is CASSPAGTGVGTEAFF. The CDR3 DNA is TGTGCCAGCTCACCAGCCGGGACAGGGGTGGGCACTGAAGCTTTCTTT.

The table lists this clone with a few counts. The CDR3 DNA reads TGTGCCAGCCGGCCACTACTTCTCAACAATGAGCAGTTCTTC. It yields the protein CASRPLLLNNEQFF. The rearrangement joins TRBV5-6 to TRBJ2-1; no definite D call. The germline V gene has CDR1 SGHDT and CDR2 YYEEEE. The CDR3 sequence is 14 residues long. The ends were cut back, 7 bases at V and 5 bases at J, with 16 bases in the middle.

In this sample, this clone turned up once. The rearrangement links TRBV25-1 to TRBJ1-1; D not certain. The CDR3 length is 18 residues. Germline CDR1 and CDR2: MGHDK and SYGVNS. The germline V and J ends were trimmed by 5 bases and 1 base, with 23 bases remaining between them. CDR3 in DNA: TGTGCCAGCAGTAAATTGAGCAACCCTGGGGAGGGGAACACTGAAGCTTTCTTT. It translates to CASSKLSNPGEGNTEAFF.

This clone occurred many times. The chain links TRBV4-3 to TRBJ1-5; the match to TRBD1 covers 10 bases. Looked up from germline, CDR1 is LGHNA and CDR2 is YSLEER. The CDR3 is made up of 14 amino acids. V shed 4 bases and J 7 bases; nucleotides not matched to a gene: 4. DNA for the CDR3: TGCGCCAGCAGCCGGACAGGGGGGGGACAGCCCCAGCATTTT. This gives the protein CASSRTGGGQPQHF.

The J gene is TRBJ1-1, the V gene TRBV5-1; 8 nucleotides match TRBD1. CDR3 length: 15 amino acids. The V gene's germline CDR1 is SGHRS and CDR2 YFSETQ. Trimming removed 1 base from V and 4 bases from J; junction bases left unmatched: 6. The CDR3: CASSLRAGGVTEAFF. The CDR3 DNA reads as TGCGCCAGCAGCTTGAGGGCAGGGGGCGTCACTGAAGCTTTCTTT.

This chain joins TRBV30 and TRBJ1-4, with D unclear. V was shortened by 0 bases and J by 5 bases, with 4 bases between the two germline ends. The CDR3 consists of 12 residues. Germline lookup yields CDR1 GTSNPN and CDR2 SVGIG (reference sequence). CDR3 amino acids: CAWSVQNEKLFF. CDR3 in DNA: TGTGCCTGGAGTGTACAGAATGAAAAACTGTTTTTT. Based on the CDR3 plus reference TRBV30 and TRBJ1-4, the full variable domain is SQTIHQWPATLVQPVGSPLSLECTVEGTSNPNLYWYRQAAGRGLQLLFYSVGIGQISSEVPQNLSASRPQDRQFILSSKKLLLSDSGFYLCAWSVQNEKLFFGSGTQLSVL.

V is TRBV5-4 and J is TRBJ2-7; tentative D call: TRBD1 (6 bases). The CDR3 loop spans 13 amino acids. Between the trimmed V and J ends, which lost 2 bases and 9 bases, there was a span of 15 bases. In germline, CDR1 is SGHNT, CDR2 YYREEE (reference sequence). DNA for the CDR3: TGTGCCAGCAGCTTACGACAGGTCGGTAGGCAGTACTTC. Its protein product is CASSLRQVGRQYF.

The rearrangement links TRBV19 to TRBJ2-7; TRBD1 matches 7 bases. After removal of 5 bases from V and 3 bases from J, the junction contained 16 bases not matched to a gene. The germline V gene has CDR1 LNHDA and CDR2 SQIVND (reference sequence). This CDR3 is built from 17 residues. Here the CDR3 DNA reads TGTGCCAGTAGTCCCAGAAGACAGGGAACGCGAAACTACGAGCAGTACTTC. Translation gives CASSPRRQGTRNYEQYF.

This clone was picked up a small number of times. V is TRBV12-5 and J is TRBJ2-4; D is perhaps TRBD2 (6 bases). This CDR3 has 13 residues. With 3 bases removed from V and 5 bases from J, the gap between germline ends came to 8 bases. Germline V gene lookup returns CDR1 LGHNT and CDR2 FRNRAP. This CDR3 reads CASGFSGENIQYF. The CDR3 DNA sequence: TGTGCTAGTGGTTTTTCGGGGGAAAACATTCAGTACTTC.